This TCR beta chain appears in the sequencing data of a study of cytomegalovirus exposure and HLA in healthy donors. Study outcomes and limitations: For presence/absence analyses, sequencing depth was assumed to be roughly uniform across donors. More clonal expansion characterized HLA-associated TCR beta chains than equally common others in a later analysis.

Germline loops: CDR1 SGHAT, CDR2 FQNNGV. V was pared by 5 bases and J by 1 base, with 20 bases of the junction left unmatched. The CDR3 is made up of 19 amino acids. The PCR employed 60 Vbeta primers together with 13 Jbeta primers. Sequencing used immunoSEQ multiplex PCR; TCRdb keeps in-frame clones, though not all of them. Of about 120,000 clones in the sample, around three quarters were seen once. About this clone itself: Antigen specificity is unknown.

Material for sequencing was PBMCs. The receptor was isolated from a female donor in good health and CMV-seronegative. The gene calls are TRBV11-2 and TRBJ2-7; TRBD1 agrees at 7 bases. The CDR3 region is CASSPRPTGTSGVSYEQYF. The DNA for the CDR3 is TGTGCCAGCAGCCCGAGACCGACAGGGACCTCAGGAGTATCCTACGAGCAGTACTTC. Full variable domain (remainder filled in from reference TRBV11-2 and TRBJ2-7): EAGVAQSPRYKIIEKRQSVAFWCNPISGHATLYWYQQILGQGPKLLIQFQNNGVVDDSQLPKDRFSAERLKGVDSTLKIQPAKLEDSAVYLCASSPRPTGTSGVSYEQYFGPGTRLTVT.